This T cell receptor (beta chain) was sequenced during a study of cytomegalovirus exposure and HLA in healthy donors. Notes on this clone: This may come from a read error, since a much larger clone is one base off.

With 60 Vbeta and 13 Jbeta primers, the PCR was carried out. Clones were sequenced by immunoSEQ multiplex PCR, and TCRdb holds only the in-frame ones, with some missing. The sample includes some 190,000 clones, around 80% of them seen just once. The CDR3 has 14 amino acids. CDR1 and CDR2 from the germline V gene are SGHTA and FQGTGA. J gave up 1 base and V 2 bases, and 0 bases lay outside the gene matches. This TCR was recovered from a man aged 40-49 years in good health and CMV-seropositive. Sequenced: PBMCs. This chain uses TRBV7-3 with TRBJ2-3; 7 bases fit TRBD2. CDR3 amino acids: CASSLAGGTDTQYF. The DNA for the CDR3 is TGTGCCAGCAGCTTAGCGGGAGGCACAGATACGCAGTATTTT.